A single T cell receptor (beta chain) is shown here with its context. Trimming left V 8 bases short and J 7 bases short, with 6 bases between. The CDR3 runs 10 residues. Looked up from germline, CDR1 is WNHNN and CDR2 is SYGVQD (reference sequence). Original handling: By means of reference gene primer amplification, nucleated cell counts were estimated. Clones were read by immunoSEQ multiplex PCR, and TCRdb kept only the in-frame ones, dropping some. V and J calls and clone size are copied from that table; D and trimming were computed from the DNA. The sample consists of about 250,000 clones, approximately 82% of them appearing once. The source of the sample is a study of blood T cell repertoires in COVID-19. Background on the study: Donors in the United States, Italy and Spain gave samples during acute or convalescent COVID-19. T cells, B-cell-depleted T cells, or PBMCs supplied cDNA or gDNA.

The TCR originated in an elderly woman with active or convalescent COVID-19. The V gene is TRBV10-1, the J gene TRBJ2-1; no clear D gene. Sequenced: peripheral blood. CDR3 bases: TGCGCCAGCTTGAGGAATGAGCAGTTCTTC. Encoded protein: CASLRNEQFF.